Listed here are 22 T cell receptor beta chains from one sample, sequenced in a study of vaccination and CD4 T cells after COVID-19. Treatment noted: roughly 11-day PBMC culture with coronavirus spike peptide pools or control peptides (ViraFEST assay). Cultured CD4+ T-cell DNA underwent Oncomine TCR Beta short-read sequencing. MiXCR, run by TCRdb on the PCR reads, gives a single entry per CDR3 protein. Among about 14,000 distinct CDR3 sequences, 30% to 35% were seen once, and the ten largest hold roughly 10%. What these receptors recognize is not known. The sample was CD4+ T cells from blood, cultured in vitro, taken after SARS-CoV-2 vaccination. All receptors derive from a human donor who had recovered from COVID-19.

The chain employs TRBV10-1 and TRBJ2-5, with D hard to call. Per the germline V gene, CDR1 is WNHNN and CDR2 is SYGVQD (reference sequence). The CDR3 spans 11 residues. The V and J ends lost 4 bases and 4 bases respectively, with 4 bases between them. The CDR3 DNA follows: TGCGCCAGCAGTGCGGGAGAGACCCAGTACTTC. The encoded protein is CASSAGETQYF.

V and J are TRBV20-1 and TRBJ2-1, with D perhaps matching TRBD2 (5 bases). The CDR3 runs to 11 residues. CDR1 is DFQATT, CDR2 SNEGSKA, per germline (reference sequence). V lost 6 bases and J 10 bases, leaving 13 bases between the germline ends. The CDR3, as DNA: TGCAGTGCAACGCCCCGCGGGGAGCAGTTCTTC. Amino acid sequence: CSATPRGEQFF.

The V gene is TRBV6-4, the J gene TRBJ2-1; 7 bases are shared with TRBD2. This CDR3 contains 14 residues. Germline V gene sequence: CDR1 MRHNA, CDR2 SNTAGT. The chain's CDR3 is CATPPREAYNEQFF. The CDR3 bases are TGTGCTACCCCCCCCCGGGAGGCCTACAATGAGCAGTTCTTC.

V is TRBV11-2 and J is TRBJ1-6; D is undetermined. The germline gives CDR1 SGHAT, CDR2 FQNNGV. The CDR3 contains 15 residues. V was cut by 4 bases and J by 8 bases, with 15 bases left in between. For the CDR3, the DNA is TGTGCCAGCAGCTCGTTGACGGCCTTAGATTCACCCCTCCACTTT. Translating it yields CASSSLTALDSPLHF. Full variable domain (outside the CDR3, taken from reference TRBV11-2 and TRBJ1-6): EAGVAQSPRYKIIEKRQSVAFWCNPISGHATLYWYQQILGQGPKLLIQFQNNGVVDDSQLPKDRFSAERLKGVDSTLKIQPAKLEDSAVYLCASSSLTALDSPLHFGNGTRLTVT.

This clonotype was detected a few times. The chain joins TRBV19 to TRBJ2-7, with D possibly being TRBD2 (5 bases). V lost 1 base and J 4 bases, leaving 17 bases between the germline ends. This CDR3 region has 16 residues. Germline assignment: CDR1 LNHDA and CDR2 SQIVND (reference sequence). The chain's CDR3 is CASSIVGIAKPYEQYF. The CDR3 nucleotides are TGTGCCAGTAGTATAGTCGGGATCGCTAAGCCTTACGAGCAGTACTTC.

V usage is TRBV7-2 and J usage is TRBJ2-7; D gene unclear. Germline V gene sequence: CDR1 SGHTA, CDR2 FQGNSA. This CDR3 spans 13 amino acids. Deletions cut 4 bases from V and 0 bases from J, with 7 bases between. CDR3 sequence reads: CASSYKYSYEQYF. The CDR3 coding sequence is TGTGCCAGCAGCTATAAATACTCCTACGAGCAGTACTTC.

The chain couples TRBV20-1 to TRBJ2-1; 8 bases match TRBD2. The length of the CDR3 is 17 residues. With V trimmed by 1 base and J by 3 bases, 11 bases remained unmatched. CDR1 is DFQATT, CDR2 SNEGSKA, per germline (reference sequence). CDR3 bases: TGCAGTGCTAGAGCAAGGGCAAGCGGGAGTTTCTACAATGAGCAGTTCTTC. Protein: CSARARASGSFYNEQFF.

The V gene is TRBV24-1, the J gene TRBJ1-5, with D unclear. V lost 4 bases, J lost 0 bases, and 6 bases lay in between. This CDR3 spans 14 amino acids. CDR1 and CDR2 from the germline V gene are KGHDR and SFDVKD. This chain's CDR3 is CATSDPYSNQPQHF. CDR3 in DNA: TGTGCCACCAGTGACCCGTATAGCAATCAGCCCCAGCATTTT.

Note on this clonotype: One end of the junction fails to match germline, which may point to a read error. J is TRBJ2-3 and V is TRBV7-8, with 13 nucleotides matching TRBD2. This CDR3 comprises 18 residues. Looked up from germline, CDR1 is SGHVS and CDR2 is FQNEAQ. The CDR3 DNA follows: TGTGCCAGCAACTTACTAGCGGGAGGGAGAACTAGCACAGATACGCAGTATTTT. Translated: CASNLLAGGRTSTDTQYF.

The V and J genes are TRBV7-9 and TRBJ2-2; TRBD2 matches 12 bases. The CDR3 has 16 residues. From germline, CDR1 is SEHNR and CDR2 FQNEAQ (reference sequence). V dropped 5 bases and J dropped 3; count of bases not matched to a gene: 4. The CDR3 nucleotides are TGTGCCAGCAGCAACCGACTAGCGGGAGACACCGGGGAGCTGTTTTTT. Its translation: CASSNRLAGDTGELFF.

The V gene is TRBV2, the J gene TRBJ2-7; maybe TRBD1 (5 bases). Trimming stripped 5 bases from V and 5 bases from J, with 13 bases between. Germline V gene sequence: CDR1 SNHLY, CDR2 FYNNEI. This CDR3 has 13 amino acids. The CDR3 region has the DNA TGTGCCAGCAGTAAGACTCAGGGTAACGAGCAGTACTTC. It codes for CASSKTQGNEQYF.

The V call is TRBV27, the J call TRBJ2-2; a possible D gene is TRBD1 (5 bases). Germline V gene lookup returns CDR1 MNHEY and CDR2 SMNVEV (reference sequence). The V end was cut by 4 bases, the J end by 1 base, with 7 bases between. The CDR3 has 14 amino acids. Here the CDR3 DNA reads TGTGCCAGCAGTTGGGGCCAGAACACCGGGGAGCTGTTTTTT. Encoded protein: CASSWGQNTGELFF.

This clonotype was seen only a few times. The CDR3 loop reads CSARLPGRELYNEQFF. The CDR3 DNA sequence: TGCAGTGCTAGATTGCCCGGCAGGGAGTTATACAATGAGCAGTTCTTC. This sequence joins TRBV20-1 and TRBJ2-1, with D perhaps matching TRBD1 or TRBD2 (5 bases each). This CDR3 spans 16 amino acids. Trimming removed 2 bases from V and 4 bases from J, with 18 bases in between. Per germline, CDR1 DFQATT and CDR2 SNEGSKA (reference sequence).

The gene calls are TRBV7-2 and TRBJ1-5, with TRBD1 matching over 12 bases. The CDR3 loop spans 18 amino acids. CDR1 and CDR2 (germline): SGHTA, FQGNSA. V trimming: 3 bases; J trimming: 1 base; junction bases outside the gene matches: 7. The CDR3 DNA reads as TGTGCCAGCAGCTTTGGGACAGGGGGCGTGTTGAGCAATCAGCCCCAGCATTTT. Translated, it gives CASSFGTGGVLSNQPQHF. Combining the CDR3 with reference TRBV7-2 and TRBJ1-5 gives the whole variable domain GAGVSQSPSNKVTEKGKDVELRCDPISGHTALYWYRQSLGQGLEFLIYFQGNSAPDKSGLPSDRFSAERTGGSVSTLTIQRTQQEDSAVYLCASSFGTGGVLSNQPQHFGDGTRLSIL.

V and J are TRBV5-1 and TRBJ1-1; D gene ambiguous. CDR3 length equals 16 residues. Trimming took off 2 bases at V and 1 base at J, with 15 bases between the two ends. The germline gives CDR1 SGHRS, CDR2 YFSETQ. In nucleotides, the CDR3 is TGCGCCAGCAGCTTTGGGTCTCAAACCCAGAACACTGAAGCTTTCTTT. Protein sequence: CASSFGSQTQNTEAFF.

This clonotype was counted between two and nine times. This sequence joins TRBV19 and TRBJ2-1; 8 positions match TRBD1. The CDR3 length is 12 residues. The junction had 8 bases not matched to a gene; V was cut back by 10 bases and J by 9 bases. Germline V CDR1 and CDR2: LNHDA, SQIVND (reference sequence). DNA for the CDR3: TGTGCCACCATCGACAGGGGAGGTGAGCAGTTCTTC. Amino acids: CATIDRGGEQFF.

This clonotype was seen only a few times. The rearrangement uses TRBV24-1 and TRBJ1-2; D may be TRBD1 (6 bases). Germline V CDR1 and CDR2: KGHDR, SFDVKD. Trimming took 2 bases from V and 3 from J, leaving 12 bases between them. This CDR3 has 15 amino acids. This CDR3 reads CATSDSGRGDYGYTF. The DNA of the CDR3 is TGTGCCACCAGTGATTCTGGCAGGGGCGACTATGGCTACACCTTC.

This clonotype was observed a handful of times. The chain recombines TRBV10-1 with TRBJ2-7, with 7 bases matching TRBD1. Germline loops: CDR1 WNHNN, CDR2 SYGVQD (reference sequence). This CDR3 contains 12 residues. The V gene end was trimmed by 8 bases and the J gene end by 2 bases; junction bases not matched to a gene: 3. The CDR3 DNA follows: TGCGCCAGCGGACAGGACCCCTACGAGCAGTACTTC. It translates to CASGQDPYEQYF.

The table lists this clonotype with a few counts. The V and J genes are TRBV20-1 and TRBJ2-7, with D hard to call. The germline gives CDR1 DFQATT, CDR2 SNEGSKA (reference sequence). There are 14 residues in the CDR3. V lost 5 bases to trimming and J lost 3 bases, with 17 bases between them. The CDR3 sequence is CSARPPNGGYEQYF. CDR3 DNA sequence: TGCAGTGCTCGTCCACCCAACGGCGGCTACGAGCAGTACTTC.

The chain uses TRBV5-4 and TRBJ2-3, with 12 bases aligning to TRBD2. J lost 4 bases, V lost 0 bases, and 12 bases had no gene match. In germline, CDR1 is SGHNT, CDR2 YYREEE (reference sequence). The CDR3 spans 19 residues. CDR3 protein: CASSLALLAGGLSPDTQYF. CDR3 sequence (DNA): TGTGCCAGCAGCTTGGCTTTGCTAGCGGGAGGGCTGAGTCCAGATACGCAGTATTTT.

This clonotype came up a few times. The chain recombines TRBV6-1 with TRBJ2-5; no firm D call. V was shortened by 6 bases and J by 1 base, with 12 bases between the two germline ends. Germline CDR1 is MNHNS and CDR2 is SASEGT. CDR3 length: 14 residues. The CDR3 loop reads CASRAGRSQETQYF. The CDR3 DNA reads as TGTGCCAGCAGGGCCGGTAGGAGCCAAGAGACCCAGTACTTC.

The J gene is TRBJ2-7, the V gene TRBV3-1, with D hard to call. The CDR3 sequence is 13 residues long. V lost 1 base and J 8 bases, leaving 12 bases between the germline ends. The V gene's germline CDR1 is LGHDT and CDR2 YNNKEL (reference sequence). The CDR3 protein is CASSQARGTKQYF. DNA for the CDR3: TGTGCCAGCAGCCAAGCACGAGGCACGAAGCAGTACTTC.